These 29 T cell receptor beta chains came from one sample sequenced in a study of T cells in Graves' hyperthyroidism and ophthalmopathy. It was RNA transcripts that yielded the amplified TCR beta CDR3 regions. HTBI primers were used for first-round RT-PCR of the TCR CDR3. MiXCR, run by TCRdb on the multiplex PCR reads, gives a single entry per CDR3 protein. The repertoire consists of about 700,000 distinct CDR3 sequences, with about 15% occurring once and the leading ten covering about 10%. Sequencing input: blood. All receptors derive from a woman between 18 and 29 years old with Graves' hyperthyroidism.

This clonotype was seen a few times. The CDR3 is CASSQDPRTEAFF. The CDR3 bases are TGCGCCAGCAGCCAAGATCCCAGGACTGAAGCTTTCTTT. The genes are TRBV4-1 and TRBJ1-1; D is undetermined. The germline V and J ends were trimmed by 0 bases and 5 bases, with 7 bases remaining between them. From germline, CDR1 is MGHRA and CDR2 YSYEKL. The CDR3 has 13 amino acids.

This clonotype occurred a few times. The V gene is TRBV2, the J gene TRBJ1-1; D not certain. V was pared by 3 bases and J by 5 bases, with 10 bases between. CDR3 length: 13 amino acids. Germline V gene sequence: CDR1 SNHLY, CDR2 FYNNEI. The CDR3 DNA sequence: TGTGCCAGCAGTGACGAAGCACGTACTGAAGCTTTCTTT. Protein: CASSDEARTEAFF.

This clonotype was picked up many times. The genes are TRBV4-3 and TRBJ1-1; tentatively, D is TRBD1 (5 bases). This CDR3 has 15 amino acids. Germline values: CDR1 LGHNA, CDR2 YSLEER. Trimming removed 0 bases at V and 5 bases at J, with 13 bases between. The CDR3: CASSQDGGVETEAFF. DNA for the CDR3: TGCGCCAGCAGCCAAGATGGGGGGGTAGAGACTGAAGCTTTCTTT.

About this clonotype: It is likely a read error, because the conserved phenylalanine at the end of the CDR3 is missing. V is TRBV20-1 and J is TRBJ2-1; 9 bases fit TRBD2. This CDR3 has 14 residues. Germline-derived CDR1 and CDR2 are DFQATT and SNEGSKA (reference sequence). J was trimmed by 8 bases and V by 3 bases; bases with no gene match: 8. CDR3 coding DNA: TGCAGTGCTAGGGCAGCGGGAGGTCGGTATGAGCAGTTCCTC. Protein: CSARAAGGRYEQFL.

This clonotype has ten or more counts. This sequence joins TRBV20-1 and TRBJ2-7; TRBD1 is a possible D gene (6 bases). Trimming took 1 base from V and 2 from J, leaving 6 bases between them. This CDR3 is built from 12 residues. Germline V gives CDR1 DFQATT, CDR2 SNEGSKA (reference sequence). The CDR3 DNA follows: TGCAGTGCTAGAGCAGGGGCCTACGAGCAGTACTTC. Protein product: CSARAGAYEQYF.

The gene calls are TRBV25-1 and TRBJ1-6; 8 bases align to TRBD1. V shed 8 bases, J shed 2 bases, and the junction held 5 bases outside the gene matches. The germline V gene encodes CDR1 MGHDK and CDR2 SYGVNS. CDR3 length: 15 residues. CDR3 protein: CASGGQGAYNSPLHF. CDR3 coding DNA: TGTGCCAGCGGAGGACAGGGAGCCTATAATTCACCCCTCCACTTT.

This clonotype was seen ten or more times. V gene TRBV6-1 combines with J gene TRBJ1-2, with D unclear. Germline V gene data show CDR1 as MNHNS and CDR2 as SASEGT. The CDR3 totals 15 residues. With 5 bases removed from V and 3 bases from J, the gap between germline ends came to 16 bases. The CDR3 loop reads CASSYSGPEDYGYTF. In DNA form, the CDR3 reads TGTGCCAGCAGTTACAGCGGTCCGGAGGACTATGGCTACACCTTC.

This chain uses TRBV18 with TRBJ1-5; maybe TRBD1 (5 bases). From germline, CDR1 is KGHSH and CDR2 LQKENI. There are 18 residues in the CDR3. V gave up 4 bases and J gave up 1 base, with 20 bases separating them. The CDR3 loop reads CASSLLSPTGGSNQPQHF. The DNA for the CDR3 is TGTGCCAGCTCACTTCTGAGCCCCACTGGGGGGAGCAATCAGCCCCAGCATTTT.

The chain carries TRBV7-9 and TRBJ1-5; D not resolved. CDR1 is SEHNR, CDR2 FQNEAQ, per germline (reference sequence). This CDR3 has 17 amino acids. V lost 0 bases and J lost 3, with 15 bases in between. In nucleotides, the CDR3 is TGTGCCAGCAGCTTAGCGTTGAAGGGATTCCACAATCAGCCCCAGCATTTT. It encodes CASSLALKGFHNQPQHF.

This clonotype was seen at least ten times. In DNA, the CDR3 is TGTGCCAGCAGTTCGAGGTCTAGCGGGAGGGTGACAGATACGCAGTATTTT. Protein sequence: CASSSRSSGRVTDTQYF. The rearrangement links TRBV6-1 to TRBJ2-3; TRBD2 aligns across 12 bases. The CDR3 consists of 17 residues. In germline, CDR1 is MNHNS, CDR2 SASEGT. V lost 5 bases, J lost 3 bases, and 9 bases stayed unmatched.

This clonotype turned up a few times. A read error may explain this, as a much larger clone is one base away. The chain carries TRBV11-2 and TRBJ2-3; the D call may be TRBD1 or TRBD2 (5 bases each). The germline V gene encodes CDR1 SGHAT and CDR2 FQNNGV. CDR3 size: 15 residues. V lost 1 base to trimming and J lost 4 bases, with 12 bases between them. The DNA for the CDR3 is TGTGCCAGCAGCTTAGGACGGGGCCACCCAGATACGCAGTATTTT. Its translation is CASSLGRGHPDTQYF.

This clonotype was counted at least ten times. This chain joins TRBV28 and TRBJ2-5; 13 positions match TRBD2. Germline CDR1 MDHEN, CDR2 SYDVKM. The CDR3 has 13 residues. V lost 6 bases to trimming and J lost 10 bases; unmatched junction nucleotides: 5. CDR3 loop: CASRATSGRRQYF. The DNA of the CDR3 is TGTGCCAGCAGGGCGACTAGCGGGAGGCGCCAGTACTTC.

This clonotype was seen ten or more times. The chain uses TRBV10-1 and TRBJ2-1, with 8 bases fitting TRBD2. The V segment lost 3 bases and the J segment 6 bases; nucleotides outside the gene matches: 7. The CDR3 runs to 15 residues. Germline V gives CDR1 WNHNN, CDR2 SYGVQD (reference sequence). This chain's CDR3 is CASSEEGTRGNEQFF. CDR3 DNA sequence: TGCGCCAGCAGTGAAGAGGGGACTAGGGGCAATGAGCAGTTCTTC.

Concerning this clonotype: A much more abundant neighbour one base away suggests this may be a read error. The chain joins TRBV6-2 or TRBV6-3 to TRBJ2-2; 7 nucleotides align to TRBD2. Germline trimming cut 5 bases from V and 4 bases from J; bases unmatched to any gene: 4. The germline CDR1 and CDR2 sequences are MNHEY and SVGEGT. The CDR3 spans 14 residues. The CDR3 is CASSRREGTGELFF. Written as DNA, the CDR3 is TGTGCCAGCAGTCGCAGGGAGGGCACCGGGGAGCTGTTTTTT.

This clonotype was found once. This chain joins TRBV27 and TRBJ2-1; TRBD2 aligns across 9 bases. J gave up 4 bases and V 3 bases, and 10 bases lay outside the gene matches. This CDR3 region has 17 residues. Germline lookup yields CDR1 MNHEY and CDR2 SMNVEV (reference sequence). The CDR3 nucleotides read TGTGCCAGCAGTTTCCTGAGTAGCGGGAGCCTTTACAATGAGCAGTTCTTC. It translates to CASSFLSSGSLYNEQFF.

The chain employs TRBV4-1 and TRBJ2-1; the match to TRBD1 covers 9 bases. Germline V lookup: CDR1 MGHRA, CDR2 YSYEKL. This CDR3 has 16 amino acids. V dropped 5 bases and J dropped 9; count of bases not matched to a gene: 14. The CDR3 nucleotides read TGCGCCAGCAGCGGATGGACAGGGGAGGACATGGGTGAGCAGTTCTTC. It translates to CASSGWTGEDMGEQFF.

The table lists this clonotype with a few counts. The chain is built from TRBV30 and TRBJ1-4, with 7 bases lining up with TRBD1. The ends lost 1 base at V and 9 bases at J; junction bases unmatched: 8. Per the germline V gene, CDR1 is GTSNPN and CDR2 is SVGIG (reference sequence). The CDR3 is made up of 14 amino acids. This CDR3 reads CAWSDRGWGKKLFF. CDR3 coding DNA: TGTGCCTGGAGTGACAGGGGCTGGGGGAAAAAACTGTTTTTT.

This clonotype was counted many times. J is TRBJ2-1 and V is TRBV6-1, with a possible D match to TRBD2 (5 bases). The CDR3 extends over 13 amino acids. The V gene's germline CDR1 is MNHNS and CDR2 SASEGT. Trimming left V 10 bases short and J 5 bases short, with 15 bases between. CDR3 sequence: CAIATGIDNEQFF. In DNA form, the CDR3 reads TGTGCCATCGCTACCGGGATCGACAATGAGCAGTTCTTC.

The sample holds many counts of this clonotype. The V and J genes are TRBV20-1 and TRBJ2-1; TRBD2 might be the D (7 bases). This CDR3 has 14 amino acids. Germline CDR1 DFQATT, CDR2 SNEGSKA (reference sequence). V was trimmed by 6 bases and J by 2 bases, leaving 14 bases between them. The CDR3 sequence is CSALGRGTYNEQFF. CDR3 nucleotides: TGCAGTGCCTTGGGGAGGGGGACCTACAATGAGCAGTTCTTC.

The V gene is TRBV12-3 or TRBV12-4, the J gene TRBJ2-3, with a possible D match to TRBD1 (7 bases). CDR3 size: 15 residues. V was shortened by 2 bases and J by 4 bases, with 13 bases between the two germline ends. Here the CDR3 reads CASSLSQGRSDTQYF. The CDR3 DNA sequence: TGTGCCAGCAGTTTATCACAGGGGAGGTCAGATACGCAGTATTTT.

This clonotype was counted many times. The DNA of the CDR3 is TGTGCCTACGCAGAGGATGGCACTGAAGCTTTCTTT. Translated: CAYAEDGTEAFF. The chain recombines TRBV30 with TRBJ1-1, with unresolved D. Germline loops: CDR1 GTSNPN, CDR2 SVGIG (reference sequence). V lost 7 bases, J lost 4 bases, and 13 bases lay in between. The CDR3 is 12 amino acids.

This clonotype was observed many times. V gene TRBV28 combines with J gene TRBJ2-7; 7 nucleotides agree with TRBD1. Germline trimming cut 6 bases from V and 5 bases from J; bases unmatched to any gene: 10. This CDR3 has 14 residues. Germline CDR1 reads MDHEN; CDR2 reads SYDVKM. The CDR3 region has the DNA TGTGCCAGCAGGATCGACAGGGTTGCTAACGAGCAGTACTTC. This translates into CASRIDRVANEQYF.

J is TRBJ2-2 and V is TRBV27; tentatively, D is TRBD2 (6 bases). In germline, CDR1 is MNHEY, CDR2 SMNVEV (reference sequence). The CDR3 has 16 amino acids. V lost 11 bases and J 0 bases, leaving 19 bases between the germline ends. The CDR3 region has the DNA TGTGCCGGCAAGACCCGGGACTCCGCGAACACCGGGGAGCTGTTTTTT. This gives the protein CAGKTRDSANTGELFF.

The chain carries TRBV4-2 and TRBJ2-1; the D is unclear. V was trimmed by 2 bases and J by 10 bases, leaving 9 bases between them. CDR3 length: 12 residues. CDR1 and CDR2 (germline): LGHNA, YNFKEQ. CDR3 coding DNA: TGTGCCAGCAGCCAACCCCGGGCAGAGCAGTTCTTC. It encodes CASSQPRAEQFF.

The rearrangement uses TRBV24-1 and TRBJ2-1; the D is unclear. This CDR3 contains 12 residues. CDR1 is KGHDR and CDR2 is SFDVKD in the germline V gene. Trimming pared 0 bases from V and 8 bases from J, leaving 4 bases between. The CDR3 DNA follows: TGTGCCACCAGTGATTTGCGCGATGAGCAGTTCTTC. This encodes CATSDLRDEQFF.

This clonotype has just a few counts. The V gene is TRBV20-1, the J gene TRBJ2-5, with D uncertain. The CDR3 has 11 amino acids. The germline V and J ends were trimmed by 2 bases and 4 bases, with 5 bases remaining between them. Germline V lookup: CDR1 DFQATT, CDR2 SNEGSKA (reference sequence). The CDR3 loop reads CSARPLETQYF. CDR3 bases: TGCAGTGCTAGACCTTTAGAGACCCAGTACTTC.

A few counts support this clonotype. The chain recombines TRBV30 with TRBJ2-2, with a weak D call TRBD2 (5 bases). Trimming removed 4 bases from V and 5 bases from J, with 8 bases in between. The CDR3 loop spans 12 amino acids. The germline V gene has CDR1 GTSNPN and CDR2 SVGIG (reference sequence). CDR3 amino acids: CAWMGGTGELFF. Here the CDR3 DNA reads TGTGCCTGGATGGGCGGGACCGGGGAGCTGTTTTTT.

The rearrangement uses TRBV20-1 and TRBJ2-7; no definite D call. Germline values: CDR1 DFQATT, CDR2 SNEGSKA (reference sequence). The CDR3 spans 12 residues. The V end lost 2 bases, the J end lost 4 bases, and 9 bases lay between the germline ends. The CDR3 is CSARNVGYEQYF. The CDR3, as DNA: TGCAGTGCTAGAAACGTGGGGTACGAGCAGTACTTC.

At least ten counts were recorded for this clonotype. The CDR3, as DNA: TGTGCCAGCAGCCTCCGCCCGGCGACTAGCGGACCTCCCGGTGAGCAGTTCTTC. It codes for CASSLRPATSGPPGEQFF. The V call is TRBV13, the J call TRBJ2-1; 9 nucleotides align to TRBD2. The CDR3 consists of 18 residues. Germline CDR1 PRHDT, CDR2 FYEKMQ (reference sequence). Losses at the gene ends were 5 bases for V and 9 bases for J; bases not matched to a gene: 20.